Given below is one TCR beta chain in context. Germline V lookup: CDR1 SNHLY, CDR2 FYNNEI. The V and J ends lost 6 bases and 1 base respectively, with 14 bases between them. The CDR3 is made up of 15 amino acids. The data stem from a study of brain T cells in children with intractable seizures. Clones were read by immunoSEQ multiplex PCR, and TCRdb kept only the in-frame ones, dropping some. The sample shows fewer than 150,000 clones, 90% to 95% of them seen only once. This chain joins TRBV2 and TRBJ2-3; unclear D gene. The receptor was isolated from a boy under two years old with hemimegalencephaly and intractable seizures. Sequencing was performed on peripheral blood, taken at surgery. CDR3 nucleotides: TGTGCCAGCAGCCGAAACGCCCCCGGCACAGATACGCAGTATTTT. Translating it yields CASSRNAPGTDTQYF.